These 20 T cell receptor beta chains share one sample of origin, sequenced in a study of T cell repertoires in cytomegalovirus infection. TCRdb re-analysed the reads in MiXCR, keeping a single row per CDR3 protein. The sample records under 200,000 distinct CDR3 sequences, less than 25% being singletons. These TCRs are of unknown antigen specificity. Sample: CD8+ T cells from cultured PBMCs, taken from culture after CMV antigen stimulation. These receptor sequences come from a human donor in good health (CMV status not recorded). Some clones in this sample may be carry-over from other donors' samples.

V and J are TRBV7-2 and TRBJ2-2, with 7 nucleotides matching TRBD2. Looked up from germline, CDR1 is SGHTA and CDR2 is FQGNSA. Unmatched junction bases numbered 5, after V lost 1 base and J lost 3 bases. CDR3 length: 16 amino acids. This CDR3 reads CASSLDPGRDTGELFF. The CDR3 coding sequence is TGTGCCAGCAGCTTAGATCCAGGGAGGGACACCGGGGAGCTGTTTTTT.

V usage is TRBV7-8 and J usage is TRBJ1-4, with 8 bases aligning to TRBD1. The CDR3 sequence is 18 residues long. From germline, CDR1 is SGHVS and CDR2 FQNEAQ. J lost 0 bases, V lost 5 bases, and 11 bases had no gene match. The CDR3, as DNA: TGTGCCAGCAGCAGAAGGGTCCGGGGACAGGCAACTAATGAAAAACTGTTTTTT. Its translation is CASSRRVRGQATNEKLFF.

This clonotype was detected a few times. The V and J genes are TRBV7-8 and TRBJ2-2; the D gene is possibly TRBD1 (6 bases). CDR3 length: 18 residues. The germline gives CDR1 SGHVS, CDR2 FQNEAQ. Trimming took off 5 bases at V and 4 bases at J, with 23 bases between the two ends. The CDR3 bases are TGTGCCAGCAGCCTCTACAGGGAGATAAGAGGTGGCACCGGGGAGCTGTTTTTT. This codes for CASSLYREIRGGTGELFF.

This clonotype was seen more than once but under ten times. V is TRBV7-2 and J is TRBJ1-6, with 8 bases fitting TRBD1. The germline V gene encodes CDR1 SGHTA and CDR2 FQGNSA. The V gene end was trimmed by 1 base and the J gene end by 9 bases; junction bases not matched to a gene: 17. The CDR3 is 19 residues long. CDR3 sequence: CASSLVSTGLDRGGSPLHF. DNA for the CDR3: TGTGCCAGCAGCTTAGTTTCCACCGGCCTTGACAGGGGTGGTTCACCCCTCCACTTT.

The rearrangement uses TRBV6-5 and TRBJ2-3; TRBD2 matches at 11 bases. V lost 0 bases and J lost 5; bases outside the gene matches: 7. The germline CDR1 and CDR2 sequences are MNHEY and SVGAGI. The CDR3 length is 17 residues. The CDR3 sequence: CASSYSPSGGPGDTQYF. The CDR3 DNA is TGTGCCAGCAGTTACTCGCCTAGCGGGGGGCCGGGAGATACGCAGTATTTT.

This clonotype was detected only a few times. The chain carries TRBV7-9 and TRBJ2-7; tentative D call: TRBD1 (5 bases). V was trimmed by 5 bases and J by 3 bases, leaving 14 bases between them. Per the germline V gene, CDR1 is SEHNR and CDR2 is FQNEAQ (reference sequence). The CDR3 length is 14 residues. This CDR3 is CASSHQKTDYEQYF. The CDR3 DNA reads TGTGCCAGCAGCCATCAGAAGACAGACTACGAGCAGTACTTC.

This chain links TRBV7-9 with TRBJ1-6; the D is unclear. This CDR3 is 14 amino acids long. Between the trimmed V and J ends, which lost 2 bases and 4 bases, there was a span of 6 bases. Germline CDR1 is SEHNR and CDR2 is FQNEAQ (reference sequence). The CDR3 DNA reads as TGTGCCAGCAGCTTACCACAGTATAATTCACCCCTCCACTTT. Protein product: CASSLPQYNSPLHF.

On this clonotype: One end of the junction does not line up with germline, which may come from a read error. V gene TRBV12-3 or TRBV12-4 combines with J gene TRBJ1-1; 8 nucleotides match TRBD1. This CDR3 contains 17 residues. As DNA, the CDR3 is TGTGCCATCAGTACGGAGGACAGGGCTCTTTCGAACACTGAAGCTTTCTTT. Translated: CAISTEDRALSNTEAFF.

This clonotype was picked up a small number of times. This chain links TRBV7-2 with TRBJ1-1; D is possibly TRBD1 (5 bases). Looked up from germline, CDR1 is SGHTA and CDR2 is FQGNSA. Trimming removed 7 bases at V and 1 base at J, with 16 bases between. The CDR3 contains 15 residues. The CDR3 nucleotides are TGTGCCAGCACCGACGAGGGGCTTACGAACACTGAAGCTTTCTTT. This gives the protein CASTDEGLTNTEAFF. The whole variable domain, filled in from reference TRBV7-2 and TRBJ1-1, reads GAGVSQSPSNKVTEKGKDVELRCDPISGHTALYWYRQSLGQGLEFLIYFQGNSAPDKSGLPSDRFSAERTGGSVSTLTIQRTQQEDSAVYLCASTDEGLTNTEAFFGQGTRLTVV.

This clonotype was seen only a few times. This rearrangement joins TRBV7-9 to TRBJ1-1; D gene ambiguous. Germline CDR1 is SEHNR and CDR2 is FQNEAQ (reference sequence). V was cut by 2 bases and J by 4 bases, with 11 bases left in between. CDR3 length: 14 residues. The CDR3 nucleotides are TGTGCCAGCAGCTTAATCTTAGAGACCACTGAAGCTTTCTTT. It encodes CASSLILETTEAFF. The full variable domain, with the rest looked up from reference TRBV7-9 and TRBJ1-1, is DTGVSQNPRHKITKRGQNVTFRCDPISEHNRLYWYRQTLGQGPEFLTYFQNEAQLEKSRLLSDRFSAERPKGSFSTLEIQRTEQGDSAMYLCASSLILETTEAFFGQGTRLTVV.

The chain's CDR3 is CASSQGQGASPLHF. The CDR3 nucleotides are TGTGCCAGCAGCCAGGGACAGGGGGCTTCACCCCTCCACTTT. The chain is built from TRBV12-3 or TRBV12-4 and TRBJ1-6; 12 bases agree with TRBD1. V lost 6 bases, J lost 9 bases, and 3 bases stayed unmatched. The CDR3 extends over 14 amino acids.

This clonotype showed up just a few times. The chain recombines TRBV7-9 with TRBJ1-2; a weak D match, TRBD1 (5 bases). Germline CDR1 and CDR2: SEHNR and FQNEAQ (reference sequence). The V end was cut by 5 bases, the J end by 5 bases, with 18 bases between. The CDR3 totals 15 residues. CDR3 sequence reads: CASSPPDGEGYGYTF. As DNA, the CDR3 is TGTGCCAGCAGCCCACCGGACGGCGAGGGGTATGGCTACACCTTC.

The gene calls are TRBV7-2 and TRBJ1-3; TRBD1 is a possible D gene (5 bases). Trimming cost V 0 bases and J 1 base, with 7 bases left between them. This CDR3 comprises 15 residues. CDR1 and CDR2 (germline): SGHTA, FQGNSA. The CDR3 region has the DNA TGTGCCAGCAGCTTAGCAGCAGGGTCTGGAAACACCATATATTTT. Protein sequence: CASSLAAGSGNTIYF.

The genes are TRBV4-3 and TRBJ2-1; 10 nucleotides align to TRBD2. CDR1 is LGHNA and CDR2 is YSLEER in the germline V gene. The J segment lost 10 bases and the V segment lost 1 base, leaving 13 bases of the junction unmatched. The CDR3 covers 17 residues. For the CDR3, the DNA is TGCGCCAGCAGCCAAGGAGTGGCTAGCGGGGGTGGCCAAGAGCAGTTCTTC. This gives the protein CASSQGVASGGGQEQFF.

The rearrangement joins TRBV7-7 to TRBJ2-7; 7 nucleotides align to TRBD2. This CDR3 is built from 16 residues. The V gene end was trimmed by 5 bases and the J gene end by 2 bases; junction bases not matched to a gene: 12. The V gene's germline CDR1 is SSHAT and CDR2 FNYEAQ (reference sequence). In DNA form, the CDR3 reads TGTGCCAGCAGCCCAGATGGGGCGGGGGAGACCTACGAGCAGTACTTC. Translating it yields CASSPDGAGETYEQYF.

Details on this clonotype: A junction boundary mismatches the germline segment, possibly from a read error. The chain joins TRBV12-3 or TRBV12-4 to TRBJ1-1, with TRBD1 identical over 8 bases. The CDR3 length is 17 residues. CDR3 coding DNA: TGTGCCAGCAGTTTAGGGTTTGGACAGGGTATCGGCACTGAGGCTTTCTTT. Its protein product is CASSLGFGQGIGTEAFF.

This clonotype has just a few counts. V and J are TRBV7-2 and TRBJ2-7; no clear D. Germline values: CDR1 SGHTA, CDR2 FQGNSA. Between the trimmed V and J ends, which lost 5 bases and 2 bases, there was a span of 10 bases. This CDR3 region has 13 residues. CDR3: CASSPGGTYEQYF. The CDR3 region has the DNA TGTGCCAGCAGCCCGGGCGGAACCTACGAGCAGTACTTC.

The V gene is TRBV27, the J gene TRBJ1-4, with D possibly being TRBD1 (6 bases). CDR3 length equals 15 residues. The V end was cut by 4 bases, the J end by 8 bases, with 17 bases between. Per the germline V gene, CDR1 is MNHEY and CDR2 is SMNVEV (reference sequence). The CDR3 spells CASSSQGPGREKLFF. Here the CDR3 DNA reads TGTGCCAGCAGTTCCCAGGGGCCGGGGCGGGAAAAACTGTTTTTT. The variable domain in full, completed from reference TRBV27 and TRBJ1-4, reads EAQVTQNPRYLITVTGKKLTVTCSQNMNHEYMSWYRQDPGLGLRQIYYSMNVEVTDKGDVPEGYKVSRKEKRNFPLILESPSPNQTSLYFCASSSQGPGREKLFFGSGTQLSVL.

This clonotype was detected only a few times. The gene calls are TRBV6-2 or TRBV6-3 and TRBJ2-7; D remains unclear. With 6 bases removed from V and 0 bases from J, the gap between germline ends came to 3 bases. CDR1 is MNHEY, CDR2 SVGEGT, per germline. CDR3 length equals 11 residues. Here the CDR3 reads CASRISYEQYF. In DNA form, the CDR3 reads TGTGCCAGCAGAATCTCCTACGAGCAGTACTTC.

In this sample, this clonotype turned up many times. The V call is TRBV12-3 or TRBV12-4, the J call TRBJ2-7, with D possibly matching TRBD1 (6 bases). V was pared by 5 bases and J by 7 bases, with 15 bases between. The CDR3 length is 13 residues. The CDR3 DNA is TGTGCCAGCAGTACAGGGATCTTGCGGGAGCAGTACTTC. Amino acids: CASSTGILREQYF.